One and the same sample provided the 9 T cell receptor beta chains below, sequenced in a study of cytomegalovirus exposure and HLA in healthy donors. Method: immunoSEQ multiplex PCR; TCRdb's copy keeps in-frame clones and lacks some. Here the sample spans 150,000 to 200,000 clones, 84% being singletons. The specimen was PBMCs. Source of these receptors: a woman aged 18 to 35 in good health and CMV-seropositive.

The CDR3: CASSLHTGELFF. CDR3 sequence (DNA): TGTGCCAGCAGCCTACACACCGGGGAGCTGTTTTTT. The gene calls are TRBV7-8 and TRBJ2-2; the D is unclear. Trimming shortened V by 5 bases and J by 3 bases, and 4 bases separated the two germline ends. Per the germline V gene, CDR1 is SGHVS and CDR2 is FQNEAQ. The CDR3 sequence is 12 residues long. Full variable domain (rest looked up from reference TRBV7-8 and TRBJ2-2): GAGVSQSPRYKVAKRGQDVALRCDPISGHVSLFWYQQALGQGPEFLTYFQNEAQLDKSGLPSDRFFAERPEGSVSTLKIQRTQQEDSAVYLCASSLHTGELFFGEGSRLTVL.

The V gene is TRBV10-3, the J gene TRBJ2-4, with TRBD2 as a possible D gene (7 bases). Germline CDR1 is ENHRY and CDR2 is SYGVKD. CDR3 length: 14 residues. Trimming pared 2 bases from V and 11 bases from J, leaving 16 bases between. The CDR3: CAISEDARGGVQYF. The CDR3 nucleotides are TGTGCCATCAGTGAGGACGCCCGCGGGGGCGTTCAGTACTTC.

Only one count was recorded for this clone. V is TRBV15 and J is TRBJ2-3, with D possibly TRBD2 on 6 matching bases. The CDR3 has 18 amino acids. Germline assignment: CDR1 LNHNV and CDR2 YYDKDF (reference sequence). V shed 5 bases and J shed 4 bases, with 25 bases lying between them. The CDR3 nucleotides read TGTGCCACCAGCGGACTTTATGACGGGACTTTTCCCGCAGATACGCAGTATTTT. Translating gives CATSGLYDGTFPADTQYF.

The genes are TRBV15 and TRBJ2-7, with D maybe TRBD2 (6 bases). This CDR3 has 15 residues. Between the trimmed V and J ends, which lost 0 bases and 0 bases, there was a span of 9 bases. Germline V gene sequence: CDR1 LNHNV, CDR2 YYDKDF (reference sequence). The CDR3 bases are TGTGCCACCAGCAGAGAGGAGGGGCACTCCTACGAGCAGTACTTC. It specifies CATSREEGHSYEQYF.

The chain carries TRBV5-6 and TRBJ2-7; D is possibly TRBD1 (6 bases). The length of the CDR3 is 14 residues. Germline V CDR1 and CDR2: SGHDT, YYEEEE. With 3 bases removed from V and 7 bases from J, the gap between germline ends came to 17 bases. CDR3 sequence reads: CASSYYTGTGEQYF. The DNA of the CDR3 is TGTGCCAGCAGCTACTACACAGGGACGGGGGAGCAGTACTTC.

The chain links TRBV5-4 to TRBJ2-7, with 10 nucleotides matching TRBD1. V trimming: 4 bases; J trimming: 2 bases; junction bases outside the gene matches: 6. Germline V gene data show CDR1 as SGHNT and CDR2 as YYREEE (reference sequence). CDR3 size: 15 residues. The DNA for the CDR3 is TGTGCCAGCAGCCTCTCCGGGACAGGGGCCTACGAGCAGTACTTC. It translates to CASSLSGTGAYEQYF.

This clone was seen a handful of times. This CDR3 reads CASSSQRQPQHF. The CDR3 DNA is TGTGCCAGCAGTTCCCAGCGTCAGCCCCAGCATTTT. V usage is TRBV6-6 and J usage is TRBJ1-5; D is unclear. Deletions cut 4 bases from V and 6 bases from J, with 7 bases between. Germline assignment: CDR1 MNHNY and CDR2 SVGAGI (reference sequence). The CDR3 totals 12 residues.

The chain is built from TRBV18 and TRBJ2-1; maybe TRBD1 (5 bases). CDR1 is KGHSH and CDR2 is LQKENI in the germline V gene. With 4 bases removed from V and 12 bases from J, the gap between germline ends came to 13 bases. The CDR3 consists of 12 residues. The CDR3 protein is CASSQDQGAQFF. The DNA of the CDR3 is TGTGCCAGCTCACAGGACCAGGGCGCGCAGTTCTTC.

The V gene is TRBV5-4, the J gene TRBJ2-3, with TRBD2 identical over 10 bases. V lost 1 base, J lost 2 bases, and 4 bases stayed unmatched. Per the germline V gene, CDR1 is SGHNT and CDR2 is YYREEE (reference sequence). The CDR3 runs to 16 residues. The chain's CDR3 is CASSLKRGGTTDTQYF. CDR3 in DNA: TGTGCCAGCAGCTTGAAGCGGGGGGGCACCACAGATACGCAGTATTTT. The full variable domain, rest sourced from reference TRBV5-4 and TRBJ2-3, is ETGVTQSPTHLIKTRGQQVTLRCSSQSGHNTVSWYQQALGQGPQFIFQYYREEENGRGNFPPRFSGLQFPNYSSELNVNALELDDSALYLCASSLKRGGTTDTQYFGPGTRLTVL.